Given below is one TCR beta chain in context. The data derive from a study of blood T cell repertoires in COVID-19. Study details: In each case, the material was cDNA or gDNA derived from T cells, B-cell-depleted T cells, or PBMCs.

Cohorts were based on clinical histories the participants reported. Germline CDR1 is MNHEY and CDR2 is SVGAGI. This CDR3 comprises 13 residues. The V gene lost 6 bases and the J gene lost 2 bases, with 11 bases spanning the gap. Produced via immunoSEQ multiplex PCR; TCRdb's table is partial and in-frame only. The table has 250,000 or so clones, about 91% seen once; the top ten hold 2.6%. The TCR was taken from a woman aged 25 to 39 with acute COVID-19. Sequencing used PBMCs or T cells enriched from blood (not recorded which). The chain couples TRBV6-5 to TRBJ2-7, with D uncertain. This chain's CDR3 is CASRVGSTYEQYF. The CDR3 DNA is TGTGCCAGCAGAGTTGGCAGTACCTACGAGCAGTACTTC.